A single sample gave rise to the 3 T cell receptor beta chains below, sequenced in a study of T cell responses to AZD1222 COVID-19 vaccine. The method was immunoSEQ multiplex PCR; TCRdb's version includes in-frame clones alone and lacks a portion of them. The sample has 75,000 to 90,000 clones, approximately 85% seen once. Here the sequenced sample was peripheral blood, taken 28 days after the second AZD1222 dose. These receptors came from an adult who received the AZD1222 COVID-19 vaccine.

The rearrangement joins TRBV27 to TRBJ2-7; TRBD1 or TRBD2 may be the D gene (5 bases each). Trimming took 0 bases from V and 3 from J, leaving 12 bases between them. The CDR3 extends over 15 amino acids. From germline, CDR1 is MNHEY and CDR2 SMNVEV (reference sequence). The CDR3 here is CASSLSLGPVYEQYF. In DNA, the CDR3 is TGTGCCAGCAGTTTATCGTTGGGACCTGTCTACGAGCAGTACTTC.

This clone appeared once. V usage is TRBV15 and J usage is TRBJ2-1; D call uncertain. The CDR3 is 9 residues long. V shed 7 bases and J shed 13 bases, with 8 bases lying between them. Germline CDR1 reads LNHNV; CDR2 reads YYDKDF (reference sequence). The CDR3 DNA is TGTGCCACCATCCAAGGTCAGTTCTTC. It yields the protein CATIQGQFF.

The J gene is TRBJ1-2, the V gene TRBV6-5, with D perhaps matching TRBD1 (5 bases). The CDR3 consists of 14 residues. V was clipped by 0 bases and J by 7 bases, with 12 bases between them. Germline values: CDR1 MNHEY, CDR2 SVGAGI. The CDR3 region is CASSYSTQGGGYTF. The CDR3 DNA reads TGTGCCAGCAGTTACTCGACCCAGGGTGGTGGCTACACCTTC.